These 13 T cell receptor beta chains came from one sample sequenced in a study of blood T cell repertoires in COVID-19. Here immunoSEQ multiplex PCR was the method, and the copy in TCRdb shows in-frame clones only, minus some. This sample has 200,000 to 300,000 clones, with around four fifths found just once. Input material: peripheral blood. These receptor sequences come from a man in his sixties with acute or convalescent COVID-19.

This clone was observed a few times. J is TRBJ1-4 and V is TRBV7-9; 10 nucleotides align to TRBD1. The CDR3 consists of 14 residues. J was trimmed by 7 bases and V by 5 bases; bases with no gene match: 4. The V gene's germline CDR1 is SEHNR and CDR2 FQNEAQ (reference sequence). The DNA of the CDR3 is TGTGCCAGCAGCCCCGGGACAGGGGTTGAAAAACTGTTTTTT. Protein sequence: CASSPGTGVEKLFF. The full variable domain, rest sourced from reference TRBV7-9 and TRBJ1-4, is DTGVSQNPRHKITKRGQNVTFRCDPISEHNRLYWYRQTLGQGPEFLTYFQNEAQLEKSRLLSDRFSAERPKGSFSTLEIQRTEQGDSAMYLCASSPGTGVEKLFFGSGTQLSVL.

The chain combines TRBV4-1 with TRBJ2-7, with 12 positions matching TRBD2. The V segment lost 0 bases and the J segment 3 bases; nucleotides outside the gene matches: 3. Germline CDR1 and CDR2: MGHRA and YSYEKL. The CDR3 has 16 residues. Here the CDR3 reads CASSQDGLAGFYEQYF. CDR3 nucleotide sequence: TGCGCCAGCAGCCAAGATGGACTAGCGGGGTTCTACGAGCAGTACTTC.

The rearrangement joins TRBV9 to TRBJ1-5; tentative D call: TRBD1 (5 bases). This CDR3 has 13 residues. The germline V gene has CDR1 SGDLS and CDR2 YYNGEE. The V gene lost 0 bases and the J gene lost 5 bases, with 6 bases spanning the gap. CDR3: CASSVEGYQPQHF. The CDR3 DNA is TGTGCCAGCAGCGTAGAGGGGTATCAGCCCCAGCATTTT. Looking up the rest from reference TRBV9 and TRBJ1-5 gives the full variable domain: DSGVTQTPKHLITATGQRVTLRCSPRSGDLSVYWYQQSLDQGLQFLIQYYNGEERAKGNILERFSAQQFPDLHSELNLSSLELGDSALYFCASSVEGYQPQHFGDGTRLSIL.

V is TRBV5-6 and J is TRBJ2-5; 7 bases agree with TRBD1. The CDR3 consists of 13 residues. The germline V gene has CDR1 SGHDT and CDR2 YYEEEE. V lost 7 bases and J lost 2; bases outside the gene matches: 5. CDR3: CASHRQGQETQYF. As DNA, the CDR3 is TGTGCCAGCCACCGACAGGGACAAGAGACCCAGTACTTC.

The chain carries TRBV27 and TRBJ2-1, with 10 positions matching TRBD1. CDR1 is MNHEY, CDR2 SMNVEV, per germline (reference sequence). Unmatched junction bases numbered 3, after V lost 4 bases and J lost 6 bases. This CDR3 contains 14 residues. CDR3 sequence: CASSWTGGPNEQFF. In DNA, the CDR3 is TGTGCCAGCAGTTGGACAGGGGGTCCCAATGAGCAGTTCTTC.

The chain joins TRBV18 to TRBJ2-6; D is ambiguous. V was trimmed by 6 bases and J by 1 base, leaving 4 bases between them. The germline gives CDR1 KGHSH, CDR2 LQKENI. The CDR3 has 13 residues. The CDR3 nucleotides read TGTGCCAGCTCTGAGTCTGGGGCCAACGTCCTGACTTTC. Its translation: CASSESGANVLTF. The whole variable domain, filled in from reference TRBV18 and TRBJ2-6, reads NAGVMQNPRHLVRRRGQEARLRCSPMKGHSHVYWYRQLPEEGLKFMVYLQKENIIDESGMPKERFSAEFPKEGPSILRIQQVVRGDSAAYFCASSESGANVLTFGAGSRLTVL.

This chain links TRBV5-1 with TRBJ2-1; D is possibly TRBD2 (6 bases). CDR1 is SGHRS and CDR2 is YFSETQ in the germline V gene. Trimming removed 1 base at V and 0 bases at J, with 11 bases between. CDR3 size: 16 residues. This chain's CDR3 is CASSLSGTFSYNEQFF. CDR3 nucleotide sequence: TGCGCCAGCAGCTTGTCCGGGACTTTCTCCTACAATGAGCAGTTCTTC.

The chain joins TRBV2 to TRBJ1-2, with TRBD1 identical over 9 bases. V gave up 7 bases and J gave up 7 bases; unmatched junction bases: 10. CDR1 and CDR2 from the germline V gene are SNHLY and FYNNEI. This CDR3 contains 14 residues. This CDR3 reads CASTQQGAQSGYTF. The CDR3 DNA is TGTGCCAGCACCCAACAGGGGGCGCAAAGTGGCTACACCTTC.

V usage is TRBV6-5 and J usage is TRBJ2-7, with 9 bases matching TRBD1. V trimming: 7 bases; J trimming: 5 bases; junction bases outside the gene matches: 9. The V gene's germline CDR1 is MNHEY and CDR2 SVGAGI. The length of the CDR3 is 14 residues. The CDR3 DNA is TGTGCCAGCACCAAGGGGACAGGGTCGAACGAGCAGTACTTC. It encodes CASTKGTGSNEQYF.

J is TRBJ2-7 and V is TRBV10-3, with 9 bases lining up with TRBD1. Germline V CDR1 and CDR2: ENHRY, SYGVKD. Losses at the gene ends were 3 bases for V and 4 bases for J; bases not matched to a gene: 10. The CDR3 is 16 amino acids. The CDR3 protein is CAISEPGQGLSYEQYF. The CDR3, as DNA: TGTGCCATCAGTGAACCCGGACAGGGGTTATCGTACGAGCAGTACTTC.

V usage is TRBV19 and J usage is TRBJ1-1; 7 nucleotides agree with TRBD1. V trimming: 5 bases; J trimming: 1 base; junction bases outside the gene matches: 4. CDR1 is LNHDA, CDR2 SQIVND, per germline (reference sequence). There are 14 residues in the CDR3. DNA of the CDR3: TGTGCCAGTAGTCCGGGACAGCAGAACACTGAAGCTTTCTTT. This sequence encodes CASSPGQQNTEAFF. Complete variable domain (other parts from reference TRBV19 and TRBJ1-1): DGGITQSPKYLFRKEGQNVTLSCEQNLNHDAMYWYRQDPGQGLRLIYYSQIVNDFQKGDIAEGYSVSREKKESFPLTVTSAQKNPTAFYLCASSPGQQNTEAFFGQGTRLTVV.

CDR3 in amino acids: CATSGRIEVATNTGELFF. The CDR3 DNA follows: TGTGCCACCAGCGGCCGCATTGAGGTAGCGACGAACACCGGGGAGCTGTTTTTT. V usage is TRBV15 and J usage is TRBJ2-2, with D tentatively TRBD2 (5 bases). CDR1 LNHNV and CDR2 YYDKDF come from the germline V gene (reference sequence). V dropped 5 bases and J dropped 0 bases, with 19 bases sitting between them. This CDR3 region has 18 residues.

This chain joins TRBV6-6 and TRBJ1-6; TRBD1 aligns across 7 bases. Germline values: CDR1 MNHNY, CDR2 SVGAGI (reference sequence). V was pared by 2 bases and J by 7 bases, with 2 bases of the junction left unmatched. The CDR3 has 14 residues. This CDR3 reads CASSYDRANSPLHF. The CDR3 nucleotides are TGTGCCAGCAGTTACGACAGGGCGAATTCACCCCTCCACTTT.